One and the same sample provided the 8 T cell receptor beta chains below, sequenced in a study of T cell responses to AZD1222 COVID-19 vaccine. TCRdb keeps only in-frame clones here, not all; method: immunoSEQ multiplex PCR. This table holds roughly 150,000 clones, roughly 91% found once. The sequencing here drew on peripheral blood, taken on day 0 of AZD1222 vaccination. The receptors derive from an adult in good health.

The chain has TRBV6-6 and TRBJ1-6, with 8 bases matching TRBD1. V lost 7 bases to trimming and J lost 5 bases; unmatched junction nucleotides: 4. The V gene's germline CDR1 is MNHNY and CDR2 SVGAGI (reference sequence). The CDR3 contains 14 residues. Here the CDR3 DNA reads TGTGCCAGCATCAACAGGGGGAATAATTCACCCCTCCACTTT. This sequence encodes CASINRGNNSPLHF.

This rearrangement joins TRBV9 to TRBJ2-3, with D unresolved. CDR3 length: 13 amino acids. V was shortened by 4 bases and J by 5 bases, with 11 bases between the two germline ends. CDR1 and CDR2 from the germline V gene are SGDLS and YYNGEE. In DNA, the CDR3 is TGTGCCAGCAGCCCCTTGACCGGAGATACGCAGTATTTT. It specifies CASSPLTGDTQYF.

This clone appeared once. The chain recombines TRBV6-5 with TRBJ2-1, with D possibly TRBD2 on 5 matching bases. Germline V CDR1 and CDR2: MNHEY, SVGAGI. V was clipped by 6 bases and J by 4 bases, with 16 bases between them. The CDR3 length is 15 residues. CDR3 nucleotide sequence: TGTGCCAGCAGGAAGAAGTCGGGGATGTACAATGAGCAGTTCTTC. This sequence encodes CASRKKSGMYNEQFF.

The J gene is TRBJ1-1, the V gene TRBV14; D not resolved. Between the trimmed V and J ends, which lost 4 bases and 11 bases, there was a span of 14 bases. CDR1 is SGHDN, CDR2 FVKESK, per germline. The length of the CDR3 is 12 residues. CDR3 residues: CASSPGFLRAFF. The DNA for the CDR3 is TGTGCCAGCAGCCCCGGCTTTTTGCGGGCTTTCTTT.

V usage is TRBV5-1 and J usage is TRBJ1-2; unclear D gene. CDR1 is SGHRS, CDR2 YFSETQ, per germline. V lost 4 bases to trimming and J lost 5 bases, with 21 bases between them. The CDR3 contains 16 residues. The CDR3 spells CASSQTGGPAEYGYTF. In nucleotides, the CDR3 is TGCGCCAGCAGCCAAACGGGAGGTCCCGCCGAGTATGGCTACACCTTC.

DNA for the CDR3: TGCGCCAGCAGCTTGGCTGGAACGAGGCAGCAAGAGACCCAGTACTTC. It codes for CASSLAGTRQQETQYF. The chain couples TRBV5-1 to TRBJ2-5, with no clear D. The V end lost 0 bases, the J end lost 2 bases, and 14 bases lay between the germline ends. The CDR3 runs 16 residues. The germline V gene encodes CDR1 SGHRS and CDR2 YFSETQ.

CDR3 region: CSVEGDRRNTEAFF. The CDR3 coding sequence is TGCAGCGTCGAGGGGGATCGAAGAAACACTGAAGCTTTCTTT. The genes are TRBV29-1 and TRBJ1-1; tentatively, D is TRBD1 (6 bases). From germline, CDR1 is SQVTM and CDR2 ANQGSEA. V was trimmed by 6 bases and J by 2 bases, leaving 16 bases between them. The CDR3 extends over 14 amino acids.

There are a few counts of this clone. The J gene is TRBJ2-2, the V gene TRBV7-3; 9 nucleotides agree with TRBD2. The CDR3 contains 16 residues. V gave up 5 bases and J gave up 5 bases; unmatched junction bases: 9. The germline V gene encodes CDR1 SGHTA and CDR2 FQGTGA. In DNA, the CDR3 is TGTGCCAGCAGCCCGGTGGCTAGCGGGGTTACCGGGGAGCTGTTTTTT. Encoded protein: CASSPVASGVTGELFF. Using reference TRBV7-3 and TRBJ2-2 for the parts outside the CDR3, the full variable domain is GAGVSQTPSNKVTEKGKYVELRCDPISGHTALYWYRQSLGQGPEFLIYFQGTGAADDSGLPNDRFFAVRPEGSVSTLKIQRTERGDSAVYLCASSPVASGVTGELFFGEGSRLTVL.